A single T cell receptor beta chain is shown here with its context. Its matching antigen is unknown. CDR1 is SGHAT, CDR2 FQNNGV, per germline. V gave up 5 bases and J gave up 5 bases; unmatched junction bases: 6. The CDR3 contains 15 residues. This sample was included in a study of long-term antiretroviral therapy in people with HIV. Background on the study: It was about a decade after the earliest samples that the 2015 immediate-ART recommendation appeared.

Overall study findings and caveats: When set beside controls, HIV repertoires had CDR3 length ranges that were narrower. Unavailable data included ART adherence, viral resistance and therapy changes (switches in treatment).

Survey level was the resolution at which the v3.0 immunoSEQ assay ran. Sequencing used immunoSEQ multiplex PCR; TCRdb keeps in-frame clones, though not all of them. The repertoire holds approximately 17,000 clones, with 76% as singletons. The receptor's source is a woman aged 50 to 65 with HIV. This chain links TRBV11-2 with TRBJ2-3; 11 nucleotides line up with TRBD1. The sequences come from unsorted PBMCs, collected 2.5 years before starting antiretroviral therapy. CDR3 residues: CASSPRDRGIDTQYF. CDR3 DNA: TGTGCCAGCAGCCCCCGGGACAGGGGGATAGATACGCAGTATTTT.